This is a list of T cell receptor beta chains from one sample in a study of blood T cell repertoires in COVID-19. Using immunoSEQ multiplex PCR, the repertoire was profiled, and TCRdb retains in-frame clones only, with some absent. Of fewer than 350,000 clones listed, about nine tenths are singletons. The material sequenced was PBMCs or T cells enriched from blood (not recorded which). The receptors were sampled from a woman aged 30 to 39 with acute COVID-19. Both conserved end residues are part of each CDR3. The D gene is left open where the match is weak. Not all rows give a size; the values are once, few, many and, for expanded clones, a class.

TRBJ2-4,.,TRBV4-1,TRBD1,17,CASSQDSPGQGKNIQYF,TGCGCCAGCAGCCAAGACAGCCCGGGACAGGGCAAAAACATTCAGTACTTC
TRBJ2-3,.,TRBV9,TRBD2,16,CASSVRTSGFGDTQYF,TGTGCCAGCAGCGTAAGGACTAGCGGCTTCGGAGATACGCAGTATTTT
TRBJ2-2,.,TRBV28,.,14,CASRSQGGTGELFF,TGTGCCAGCAGGTCGCAGGGCGGCACCGGGGAGCTGTTTTTT
TRBJ2-5,few,TRBV5-7,.,10,CASIPSSEYF,TGTGCCAGCATTCCCTCGTCCGAGTACTTC
TRBJ2-7,.,TRBV28,TRBD1,14,CASTRTGGTYEQYF,TGTGCCAGCACAAGGACAGGCGGAACCTACGAGCAGTACTTC
TRBJ1-5,.,TRBV7-8,.,15,CASSRDINSNQPQHF,TGTGCCAGCAGCCGGGACATCAATAGCAATCAGCCCCAGCATTTT
TRBJ2-6,few,TRBV28,.,14,CASSSYSGANVLTF,TGTGCCAGCAGTTCCTACTCTGGGGCCAACGTCCTGACTTTC
TRBJ2-1,.,TRBV3-1/TRBV3-2,.,12,CASSQSGHEQFF,TGTGCCAGCAGCCAATCAGGGCATGAGCAGTTCTTC
TRBJ1-2,once,TRBV19,TRBD1,14,CASSTQQGGDGYTF,TGTGCCAGTAGTACCCAACAGGGGGGAGATGGCTACACCTTC
TRBJ2-1,.,TRBV4-3,TRBD2,16,CASSQDLAETYNEQFF,TGCGCCAGCAGCCAAGACCTAGCGGAAACCTACAATGAGCAGTTCTTC
TRBJ1-2,.,TRBV5-6,TRBD1,13,CASRIQGNYGYTF,TGTGCCAGCCGGATACAGGGGAACTATGGCTACACCTTC
TRBJ2-5,.,TRBV16,.,15,CASSKSSSGQETQYF,TGTGCCAGCAGCAAATCGTCCAGCGGGCAAGAGACCCAGTACTTC
TRBJ2-7,.,TRBV11-2,.,14,CASSLSGIAYEQYF,TGTGCCAGCAGCTTATCGGGGATAGCCTACGAGCAGTACTTC
TRBJ2-1,.,TRBV25-1,TRBD2,15,CASSPRAGGSNEQFF,TGTGCCAGCAGCCCAAGAGCGGGAGGCAGTAATGAGCAGTTCTTC
TRBJ1-2,once,TRBV5-1,.,13,CASSFTGNYGYTF,TGCGCCAGCAGCTTTACAGGGAACTATGGCTACACCTTC
TRBJ2-7,.,TRBV6-5,.,15,CASSYGPPLKYEQYF,TGTGCCAGCAGTTACGGGCCGCCTCTTAAATACGAGCAGTACTTC
TRBJ2-3,.,TRBV29-1,TRBD2,15,CSVDVAGGGADTQYF,TGCAGCGTTGATGTGGCGGGAGGGGGTGCAGATACGCAGTATTTT
TRBJ2-5,.,TRBV7-9,.,12,CASSEGGETQYF,TGTGCCAGCAGCGAGGGTGGAGAGACCCAGTACTTC
TRBJ2-1,.,TRBV15,.,17,CATSRDPPRGPLNEQFF,TGTGCCACCAGCAGAGATCCCCCGCGGGGGCCTTTGAATGAGCAGTTCTTC
TRBJ2-7,few,TRBV19,TRBD2,13,CASSPIAGYEQYF,TGTGCCAGTAGTCCCATAGCGGGGTACGAGCAGTACTTC
TRBJ2-2,.,TRBV27,TRBD2,17,CASSSTLASGGSGELFF,TGTGCCAGCAGTTCCACCCTGGCTAGCGGGGGGAGCGGGGAGCTGTTTTTT
TRBJ1-1,.,TRBV24-1,.,13,CATRLHGNTEAFF,TGTGCCACCAGACTTCACGGGAACACTGAAGCTTTCTTT
TRBJ2-5,.,TRBV27,.,13,CASSPLSQETQYF,TGTGCCAGCAGTCCGCTATCCCAAGAGACCCAGTACTTC
TRBJ1-6,.,TRBV28,TRBD1,15,CASNRVDRDGSPLHF,TGTGCCAGCAACCGTGTGGACAGGGATGGGTCACCCCTCCACTTT
TRBJ2-7,once,TRBV30,TRBD2,13,CAFLREDSYEQYF,TGTGCCTTCCTTCGGGAGGACTCCTACGAGCAGTACTTC
TRBJ2-5,.,TRBV18,TRBD1,13,CASSPGQGETQYF,TGTGCCAGCTCACCGGGACAGGGTGAGACCCAGTACTTC
TRBJ2-1,.,TRBV6-5,TRBD2,15,CASRPPGLAINEQFF,TGTGCCAGCAGACCACCGGGACTAGCGATCAATGAGCAGTTCTTC
TRBJ1-2,.,TRBV19,TRBD1,16,CASTNAGTGNPPGYTF,TGTGCCAGTACCAACGCCGGGACAGGGAATCCCCCTGGCTACACCTTC
TRBJ2-3,.,TRBV3-1/TRBV3-2,.,15,CASSQERVGTDTQYF,TGTGCCAGCAGCCAAGAGCGAGTTGGCACAGATACGCAGTATTTT
TRBJ2-3,.,TRBV5-1,.,16,CASSLERDTSTDTQYF,TGCGCCAGCAGCTTGGAACGGGACACCAGCACAGATACGCAGTATTTT
TRBJ2-1,.,TRBV10-3,TRBD2,13,CAISVSGSDEQFF,TGTGCCATCAGTGTGAGCGGGAGCGATGAGCAGTTCTTC